The text below deals with one T cell receptor beta chain. Its specificity is not known. The data belong to a study of T cell responses to AZD1222 COVID-19 vaccine. V lost 4 bases and J lost 5; bases outside the gene matches: 4. The V gene's germline CDR1 is SGDLS and CDR2 YYNGEE. This CDR3 contains 13 residues. The protocol was immunoSEQ multiplex PCR, while the TCRdb copy is restricted to in-frame clones and leaves out a portion. The sample contains about 130,000 clones, more than 75% of which appear only once. Study-level points and caveats: Repertoire sampling occurred only after the peak T cell response.

This clonotype was sampled from an adult in good health. Sequences were derived from peripheral blood, sampled on day 0 of AZD1222 vaccination. The chain combines TRBV9 with TRBJ2-7; 9 bases map to TRBD1. The CDR3 sequence is CASSLWDRDEQYF. CDR3 DNA: TGTGCCAGCAGCTTGTGGGACAGGGACGAGCAGTACTTC.